This T cell receptor beta chain was retrieved from a study of shared clonotypes between healthy human individuals. Ten immunoSEQ deep assay plates were used by the authors to sequence unsorted PBMC DNA. The assay was immunoSEQ multiplex PCR, and TCRdb's table has in-frame clones only and misses some. The top ten hold around 13% of the sample, which has about 600,000 clones, around 77% seen once. The junction had 7 bases not matched to a gene; V was cut back by 3 bases and J by 4 bases. The CDR3 is 15 residues long. Germline CDR1 SGHTA, CDR2 FQGTGA. The chain recombines TRBV7-3 with TRBJ2-7; 9 nucleotides agree with TRBD2. The sequence was obtained from a woman in her thirties or forties in good health. Some clones in this sample may be carry-over from other donors' samples. The sample was PBMCs. CDR3 amino acids: CASSLGTSLTYEQYF. CDR3 DNA sequence: TGTGCCAGCAGCTTGGGGACTAGCTTGACTTACGAGCAGTACTTC.